The rows below give T cell receptor beta chains drawn from one sample of a study of cytomegalovirus exposure and HLA in healthy donors. The assay was immunoSEQ multiplex PCR, and TCRdb's table has in-frame clones only and misses some. The sample records 150,000 to 200,000 clones, 75% to 90% being singletons. Sequences were obtained from PBMCs. All receptors derive from a girl aged 2 to 10 in good health and CMV-seropositive. Both conserved end residues are part of each CDR3.

TRBV28	TRBJ1-4	CASNAPTEANEKLFF
TRBV5-4	TRBJ1-1	CASSFLGDLNTEAFF
TRBV6-5	TRBJ1-5	CASSTRAYSNQPQHF
TRBV30	TRBJ2-2	CAWSVSSGSPGELFF
TRBV19	TRBJ2-2	CASSISRVNTGELFF
TRBV7-3	TRBJ2-1	CASSLNSGFYNEQFF
TRBV6-1	TRBJ1-1	CASSEVPGQKAFF
TRBV7-9	TRBJ1-2	CASSLATPIYGYTF
TRBV5-4	TRBJ1-3	CASSIGTGGGNTIYF
TRBV2	TRBJ1-1	CASDWVRTYTEAFF
TRBV9	TRBJ2-7	CASSGQGDEYEQYF
TRBV27	TRBJ1-1	CASSFGQRTEAFF
TRBV5-6	TRBJ1-5	CASSLGQGVGPQHF
TRBV7-9	TRBJ1-3	CASRAGGSGNTIYF
TRBV5-6	TRBJ1-2	CASSLPGQGSVFEVGGYTF
TRBV19	TRBJ2-6	CASSMTVFSGANVLTF
TRBV30	TRBJ1-3	CAWSVGSGNTIYF
TRBV6-5	TRBJ1-5	CASSSRQDNQPQHF
TRBV30	TRBJ2-5	CAWSSPTSGAQETQYF
TRBV7-9	TRBJ1-1	CASSLIPLRGGMNTEAFF
TRBV28	TRBJ2-1	CASSLYSGLAGNNEQFF
TRBV5-1	TRBJ2-5	CASSLREDPQETQYF
TRBV5-4	TRBJ2-5	CASSPSAGAHQETQYF
TRBV4-1	TRBJ2-1	CASSPTYTTLSYNEQFF
TRBV28	TRBJ2-7	CASRLQPSYEQYF
TRBV4-1	TRBJ2-1	CASSSSLGEQFF
TRBV6-4	TRBJ2-1	CASSDSGGYNEQFF
TRBV7-9	TRBJ1-1	CASSFRTSEAFF
TRBV5-4	TRBJ2-1	CASSLVGSRDNEQFF